The clone carrying this T cell receptor beta chain was seen only a few times. Its cognate antigen is unknown. Its ends do not fully match the called genes, so a read error is possible. This CDR3 contains 17 residues. Germline CDR1 reads SEHNR; CDR2 reads FQNEAQ (reference sequence). These data come from a study of CD8+ T cells in alopecia areata. Study-level results: Persistence of many expanded lesional clones was seen in scalp and blood during tofacitinib. Given one nonresponder, whether baseline CD8+ expansion relates to response remains uncertain.

Once RNA had been extracted, it was reverse transcribed into cDNA to act as the sequencing template. TCRdb's copy holds only in-frame clones and misses some; the assay was immunoSEQ multiplex PCR. Among 60,000 to 85,000 clones listed, approximately 29% were seen once. Treatment defined: oral pan-JAK inhibitor, 5-10 mg twice daily. PBMC-derived CD4+ and CD8+ T cells were sorted. V usage is TRBV7-9 and J usage is TRBJ2-7, with 8 bases lining up with TRBD2. This clonotype originated in a human donor with alopecia areata. Material: CD8+ T cells sorted from blood, obtained at week 4, from a patient treated with tofacitinib. The CDR3, as DNA: TGTGCCAGCAGCTTAGCCAACTCTGGGACTAGAACCTACGAGCAGTGCTTC. As protein: CASSLANSGTRTYEQCF.